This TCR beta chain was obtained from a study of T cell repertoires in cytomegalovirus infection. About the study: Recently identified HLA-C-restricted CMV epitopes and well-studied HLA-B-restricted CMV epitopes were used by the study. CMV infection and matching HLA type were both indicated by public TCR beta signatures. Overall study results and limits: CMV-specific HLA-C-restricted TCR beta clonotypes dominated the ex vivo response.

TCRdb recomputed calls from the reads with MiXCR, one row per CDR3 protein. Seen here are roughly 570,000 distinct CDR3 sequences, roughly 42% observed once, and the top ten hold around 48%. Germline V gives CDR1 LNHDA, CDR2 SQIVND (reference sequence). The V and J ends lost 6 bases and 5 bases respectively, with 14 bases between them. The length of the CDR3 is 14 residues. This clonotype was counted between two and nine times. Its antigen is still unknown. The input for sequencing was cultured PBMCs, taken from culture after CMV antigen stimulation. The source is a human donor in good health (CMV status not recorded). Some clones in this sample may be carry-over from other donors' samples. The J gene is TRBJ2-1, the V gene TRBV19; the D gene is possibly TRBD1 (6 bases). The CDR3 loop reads CASSRQDLDNEQFF. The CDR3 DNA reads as TGTGCCAGTAGCCGACAGGACCTCGACAATGAGCAGTTCTTC.